Listed here are 25 T cell receptor beta chains from one sample, sequenced in a study of blood T cell repertoires in COVID-19. This table comes from immunoSEQ multiplex PCR, and its TCRdb copy is limited to in-frame clones, with some not included. The repertoire has about 240,000 clones, roughly 86% of them found once; the top ten carry approximately 0.8%. The sequenced sample consisted of peripheral blood. The receptors originated from a woman aged 30 to 39 with acute or convalescent COVID-19.

The CDR3 here is CASSYTILAGGPGELFF. CDR3 DNA: TGTGCCAGCAGTTACACGATACTAGCGGGAGGTCCCGGGGAGCTGTTTTTT. This chain connects TRBV6-2 or TRBV6-3 to TRBJ2-2; TRBD2 matches 12 bases. Germline CDR1 MNHEY, CDR2 SVGEGT. V shed 2 bases and J 6 bases; nucleotides not matched to a gene: 7. The CDR3 totals 17 residues.

The rearrangement links TRBV6-1 to TRBJ1-5; 7 bases are a match to TRBD1. V shed 0 bases and J 4 bases; nucleotides not matched to a gene: 3. Per the germline V gene, CDR1 is MNHNS and CDR2 is SASEGT. This CDR3 is built from 15 residues. The CDR3 DNA reads as TGTGCCAGCAGTGAAGCAGGGGGCCAGAATCAGCCCCAGCATTTT. This encodes CASSEAGGQNQPQHF.

V usage is TRBV24-1 and J usage is TRBJ1-3, with 10 bases that match TRBD1. Germline V CDR1 and CDR2: KGHDR, SFDVKD. CDR3 size: 19 residues. With V trimmed by 3 bases and J by 4 bases, 14 bases remained unmatched. The CDR3 DNA sequence: TGTGCCACCAGTGATGCCGGGACAGGGGCCAAGGATGAGGGAAACACCATATATTTT. Amino acid sequence: CATSDAGTGAKDEGNTIYF.

The chain joins TRBV5-6 to TRBJ1-4; maybe TRBD1 (6 bases). Germline CDR1 reads SGHDT; CDR2 reads YYEEEE. The V end lost 6 bases, the J end lost 0 bases, and 15 bases lay between the germline ends. CDR3 size: 16 residues. CDR3 coding DNA: TGTGCCAGCACGAGGAAGGGGGAAGCAACTAATGAAAAACTGTTTTTT. It specifies CASTRKGEATNEKLFF.

V gene TRBV19 combines with J gene TRBJ2-3; 10 nucleotides match TRBD2. This CDR3 is 18 amino acids long. J gave up 0 bases and V 3 bases, and 9 bases lay outside the gene matches. CDR1 and CDR2 from the germline V gene are LNHDA and SQIVND (reference sequence). CDR3 coding DNA: TGTGCCAGTAGTATCCCGACTAGCGGGTTAGCTAGCACAGATACGCAGTATTTT. Protein sequence: CASSIPTSGLASTDTQYF.

The CDR3 reads CAISALGLAGGSYNEQFF. CDR3 bases: TGTGCCATCAGTGCCCTCGGATTAGCGGGAGGATCCTACAATGAGCAGTTCTTC. The chain couples TRBV10-3 to TRBJ2-1, with 10 nucleotides matching TRBD2. CDR1 and CDR2 from the germline V gene are ENHRY and SYGVKD. This CDR3 has 18 amino acids. The J segment lost 1 base and the V segment lost 4 bases, leaving 10 bases of the junction unmatched.

This clone was found once. The chain couples TRBV6-6 to TRBJ2-7; 8 bases match TRBD2. This CDR3 comprises 16 residues. V lost 5 bases and J lost 0; bases outside the gene matches: 9. The germline V gene encodes CDR1 MNHNY and CDR2 SVGAGI (reference sequence). The DNA for the CDR3 is TGTGCCAGCAGTACTCGGCTTGCGGGAGGCTCCTACGAGCAGTACTTC. Translation: CASSTRLAGGSYEQYF.

The V and J genes are TRBV19 and TRBJ2-3; 9 nucleotides align to TRBD2. Trimming cost V 4 bases and J 1 base; bases outside gene matches: 9. This CDR3 is 17 amino acids long. Per the germline V gene, CDR1 is LNHDA and CDR2 is SQIVND (reference sequence). The DNA of the CDR3 is TGTGCCAGTAGTACCCGGGGGCGGGAGGGCCGCACAGATACGCAGTATTTT. As protein: CASSTRGREGRTDTQYF. Combining the CDR3 with reference TRBV19 and TRBJ2-3 gives the whole variable domain DGGITQSPKYLFRKEGQNVTLSCEQNLNHDAMYWYRQDPGQGLRLIYYSQIVNDFQKGDIAEGYSVSREKKESFPLTVTSAQKNPTAFYLCASSTRGREGRTDTQYFGPGTRLTVL.

The gene calls are TRBV6-5 and TRBJ1-1; TRBD1 matches at 7 bases. The CDR3 covers 14 residues. Germline assignment: CDR1 MNHEY and CDR2 SVGAGI. With V trimmed by 0 bases and J by 6 bases, 4 bases remained unmatched. CDR3 sequence: CASSYSQGWAEAFF. CDR3 DNA sequence: TGTGCCAGCAGTTACTCACAGGGGTGGGCTGAAGCTTTCTTT.

The chain carries TRBV5-1 and TRBJ2-7, with a possible D match to TRBD2 (9 bases). Trimming took 5 bases from V and 7 from J, leaving 34 bases between them. The V gene's germline CDR1 is SGHRS and CDR2 YFSETQ. CDR3 length: 19 residues. This CDR3 reads CASRTYLGQGGLGLAEQYF. For the CDR3, the DNA is TGCGCCAGCAGAACTTACCTCGGACAGGGAGGACTTGGACTAGCGGAGCAGTACTTC.

The chain couples TRBV5-1 to TRBJ2-1; possible D gene TRBD2, 6 bases. This CDR3 region has 13 residues. Trimming took 0 bases from V and 8 from J, leaving 9 bases between them. The germline gives CDR1 SGHRS, CDR2 YFSETQ. The CDR3: CASSLGGGDEQFF. In DNA form, the CDR3 reads TGCGCCAGCAGCTTGGGAGGAGGGGATGAGCAGTTCTTC.

The chain links TRBV27 to TRBJ1-2; TRBD1 is a possible D gene (5 bases). The germline gives CDR1 MNHEY, CDR2 SMNVEV (reference sequence). The CDR3 is made up of 15 amino acids. V was pared by 5 bases and J by 5 bases, with 18 bases between. For the CDR3, the DNA is TGTGCCAGCAGTACAGGAAACCCCTCGCAATATGGCTACACCTTC. Translation: CASSTGNPSQYGYTF.

This chain links TRBV27 with TRBJ2-4; 10 bases align to TRBD1. V shed 2 bases, J shed 4 bases, and the junction held 2 bases outside the gene matches. Germline loops: CDR1 MNHEY, CDR2 SMNVEV (reference sequence). The CDR3 loop spans 15 amino acids. In nucleotides, the CDR3 is TGTGCCAGCAGTTTAGGGGGACAGGGGAAAAACATTCAGTACTTC. This codes for CASSLGGQGKNIQYF.

This chain links TRBV20-1 with TRBJ2-1, with 9 bases aligning to TRBD2. CDR3 length equals 14 residues. Germline CDR1 and CDR2: DFQATT and SNEGSKA (reference sequence). J gave up 9 bases and V 3 bases, and 9 bases lay outside the gene matches. The CDR3 region has the DNA TGCAGTGCTAGTGAGGCGGGAGGGCTTCCTGAGCAGTTCTTC. Amino acid sequence: CSASEAGGLPEQFF.

J is TRBJ2-3 and V is TRBV9, with 12 bases matching TRBD2. CDR1 SGDLS and CDR2 YYNGEE come from the germline V gene. CDR3 length: 17 residues. The trim removed 0 bases at V and 8 bases at J, leaving 10 bases unmatched. CDR3 bases: TGTGCCAGCAGCGTAGACGGTCTAGCGGGAGGGGATGGTACGCAGTATTTT. Its translation: CASSVDGLAGGDGTQYF.

This clone turned up a few times. The rearrangement joins TRBV5-4 to TRBJ2-7, with D possibly being TRBD2 (7 bases). This CDR3 has 13 residues. Germline assignment: CDR1 SGHNT and CDR2 YYREEE (reference sequence). V lost 4 bases and J 7 bases, leaving 15 bases between the germline ends. The CDR3 spells CASSPGGPWEQYF. CDR3 coding DNA: TGTGCCAGCAGCCCCGGGGGGCCCTGGGAGCAGTACTTC.

This clone was observed a single time. The CDR3 DNA follows: TGTGCCAGCAGCTTACAGGGGGTATCTGAGCAGTTCTTC. This gives the protein CASSLQGVSEQFF. V gene TRBV14 combines with J gene TRBJ2-1; 8 bases map to TRBD1. The CDR3 loop spans 13 amino acids. The V and J ends lost 5 bases and 9 bases, in that order; junction bases with no gene match: 6. Germline assignment: CDR1 SGHDN and CDR2 FVKESK.

V is TRBV11-2 and J is TRBJ2-2; TRBD1 aligns across 10 bases. V dropped 5 bases and J dropped 3; count of bases not matched to a gene: 3. The CDR3 has 15 amino acids. Germline CDR1 SGHAT, CDR2 FQNNGV. The CDR3 loop is CASSQGQGDTGELFF. In nucleotides, the CDR3 is TGTGCCAGCAGCCAAGGACAGGGGGACACCGGGGAGCTGTTTTTT.

The table lists this clone with a count of one. This chain uses TRBV19 with TRBJ2-5; possible D gene TRBD1, 6 bases. Germline CDR1 LNHDA, CDR2 SQIVND (reference sequence). The CDR3 consists of 14 residues. Deletions cut 2 bases from V and 4 bases from J, with 11 bases between. DNA of the CDR3: TGTGCCAGTAGTATACGAGGGGGTACAGAGACCCAGTACTTC. It translates to CASSIRGGTETQYF.

This CDR3 is CASSFNGDYTGELFF. CDR3 in DNA: TGCGCCAGCAGCTTCAACGGGGACTACACCGGGGAGCTGTTTTTT. The rearrangement uses TRBV5-1 and TRBJ2-2; the D gene is possibly TRBD2 (6 bases). The CDR3 length is 15 residues. The V end lost 2 bases, the J end lost 3 bases, and 11 bases lay between the germline ends. Germline values: CDR1 SGHRS, CDR2 YFSETQ.

This rearrangement joins TRBV27 to TRBJ1-6, with a tentative D call TRBD1 (5 bases). Germline CDR1 is MNHEY and CDR2 is SMNVEV (reference sequence). V shed 6 bases and J shed 5 bases, with 11 bases lying between them. The CDR3 covers 14 residues. The CDR3 sequence is CASRPAGNNSPLHF. DNA of the CDR3: TGTGCCAGCAGACCGGCAGGGAATAATTCACCCCTCCACTTT.

The rearrangement links TRBV4-3 to TRBJ2-1; D perhaps matches TRBD2 (6 bases). V was shortened by 0 bases and J by 2 bases, with 11 bases between the two germline ends. The length of the CDR3 is 16 residues. Germline lookup yields CDR1 LGHNA and CDR2 YSLEER. In DNA form, the CDR3 reads TGCGCCAGCAGCCAAGATGAAGCGGGCGCCTACAATGAGCAGTTCTTC. This encodes CASSQDEAGAYNEQFF.

V and J are TRBV7-9 and TRBJ1-1; 10 nucleotides line up with TRBD1. Germline V CDR1 and CDR2: SEHNR, FQNEAQ (reference sequence). The V segment lost 3 bases and the J segment 6 bases; nucleotides outside the gene matches: 7. The CDR3 extends over 15 amino acids. In DNA form, the CDR3 reads TGTGCCAGCAGCTTCCGACAGGGGGCAGGGGCTGAAGCTTTCTTT. Encoded protein: CASSFRQGAGAEAFF.

The rearrangement joins TRBV24-1 to TRBJ2-1; maybe TRBD1 (6 bases). The CDR3 consists of 15 residues. V was pared by 4 bases and J by 2 bases, with 11 bases between. Germline CDR1 is KGHDR and CDR2 is SFDVKD. CDR3 sequence (DNA): TGTGCCACCAGTGACCGCAGGGGAACCTACAATGAGCAGTTCTTC. The encoded protein is CATSDRRGTYNEQFF.

The chain links TRBV10-3 to TRBJ1-2, with D tentatively TRBD1 (6 bases). Trimming took 4 bases from V and 2 from J, leaving 8 bases between them. The V gene's germline CDR1 is ENHRY and CDR2 SYGVKD. The CDR3 is 13 residues long. CDR3 loop: CAISGTGNYGYTF. CDR3 nucleotides: TGTGCCATCAGTGGCACAGGGAACTATGGCTACACCTTC.